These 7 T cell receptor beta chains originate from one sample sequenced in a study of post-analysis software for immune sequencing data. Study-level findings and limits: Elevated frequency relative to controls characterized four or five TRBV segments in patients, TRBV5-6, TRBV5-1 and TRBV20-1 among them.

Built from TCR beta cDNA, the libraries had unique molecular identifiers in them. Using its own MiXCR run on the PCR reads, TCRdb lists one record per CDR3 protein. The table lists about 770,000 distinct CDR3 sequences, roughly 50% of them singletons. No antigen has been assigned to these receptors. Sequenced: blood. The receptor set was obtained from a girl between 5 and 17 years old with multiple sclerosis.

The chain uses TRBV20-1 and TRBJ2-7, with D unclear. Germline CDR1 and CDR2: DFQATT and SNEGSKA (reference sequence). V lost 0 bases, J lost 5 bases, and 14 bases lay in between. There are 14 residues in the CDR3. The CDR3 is CSARDPTRWDEQYF. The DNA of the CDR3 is TGCAGTGCTAGAGATCCCACCAGGTGGGACGAGCAGTACTTC.

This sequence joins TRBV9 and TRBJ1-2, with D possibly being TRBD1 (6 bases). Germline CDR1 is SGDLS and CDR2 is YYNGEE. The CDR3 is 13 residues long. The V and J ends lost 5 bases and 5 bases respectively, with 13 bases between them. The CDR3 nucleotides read TGTGCCAGCAGGTCGGGGGCGAAATATGGCTACACCTTC. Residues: CASRSGAKYGYTF.

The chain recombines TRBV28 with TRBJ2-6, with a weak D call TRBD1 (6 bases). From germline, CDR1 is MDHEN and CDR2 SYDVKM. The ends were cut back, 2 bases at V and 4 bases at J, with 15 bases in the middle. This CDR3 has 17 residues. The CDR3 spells CASSLLGLGAGANVLTF. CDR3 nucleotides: TGTGCCAGCAGTTTACTTGGTCTGGGGGCGGGGGCCAACGTCCTGACTTTC.

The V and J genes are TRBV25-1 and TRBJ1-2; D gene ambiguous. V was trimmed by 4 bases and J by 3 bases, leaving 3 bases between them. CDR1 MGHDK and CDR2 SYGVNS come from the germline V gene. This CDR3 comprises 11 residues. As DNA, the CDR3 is TGTGCCAGCAGTGCAGACTATGGCTACACCTTC. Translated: CASSADYGYTF.

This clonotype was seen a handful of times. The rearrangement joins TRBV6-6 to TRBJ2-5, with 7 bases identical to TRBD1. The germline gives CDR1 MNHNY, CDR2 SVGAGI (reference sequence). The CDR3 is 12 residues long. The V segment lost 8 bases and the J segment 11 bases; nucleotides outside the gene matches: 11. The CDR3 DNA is TGTGCCAGCCGTGAGACAGGGAAAGAGCAGTACTTC. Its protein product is CASRETGKEQYF.

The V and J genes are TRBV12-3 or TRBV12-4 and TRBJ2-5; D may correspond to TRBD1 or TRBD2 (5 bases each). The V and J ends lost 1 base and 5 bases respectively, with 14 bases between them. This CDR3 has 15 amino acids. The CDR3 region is CASSLGFRDGETQYF. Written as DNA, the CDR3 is TGTGCCAGCAGTTTAGGATTTAGGGACGGGGAGACCCAGTACTTC.

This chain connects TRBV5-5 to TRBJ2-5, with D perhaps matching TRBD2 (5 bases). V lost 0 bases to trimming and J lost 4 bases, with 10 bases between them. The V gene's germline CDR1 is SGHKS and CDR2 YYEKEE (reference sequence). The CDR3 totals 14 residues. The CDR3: CASSLERERETQYF. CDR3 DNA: TGTGCCAGCAGCTTGGAGAGGGAACGAGAGACCCAGTACTTC.